This entry features one T cell receptor (beta chain) sequence. Its antigen is currently not known. No per-base quality is available; no much larger clone lies one base away. Genomic DNA was isolated from the sorted cells so that the TCRbeta CDR3 region could be sequenced. TCRbeta CDR3 regions were sequenced using the immunoSEQ Assay. TCRdb stores this immuneACCESS table with in-frame sequences only. Part of the clones is absent; in the studies checked, under half of the shortfall reflects unresolved V genes, and no reason is known for the rest. In all, the sample holds some 25,000 clones, and approximately 89% of those were seen once. 9.6% of the sample lies in the top ten. The trial excluded patients who had a history of autoimmune disease or were on systemic immunosuppression. Peripheral blood for TCR sequencing was collected from all dose cohorts at baseline, on cycle 4 day 1, and on cycle 7 day 1. Samples were obtained from an open-label, multicenter, first-in-human phase I dose-escalation trial of ivuxolimab. Adults with locally advanced or metastatic melanoma, renal cell carcinoma, hepatocellular carcinoma or head and neck squamous cell carcinoma were enrolled in the trial. CD4+ and CD8+ T cells were sorted separately from peripheral blood before TCR sequencing.

Looking up the germline V gene (reference sequence) yields CDR1 GTSNPN and CDR2 SVGIG. From the cysteine through the phenylalanine, the CDR3 covers 13 amino acids. Left in the record is the CDR3 DNA by itself, 39 bases read in frame from the first base. For this chain, trimming is 2 bases at the V end and 8 bases at the J end, and the number of junction bases without a gene match is 8. These data are taken from a study of OX40 agonist ivuxolimab in advanced cancers. With regard to the full study: Ivuxolimab was a fully human IgG2 agonistic monoclonal antibody targeting the costimulatory receptor OX40 (CD134). Intravenous ivuxolimab was administered to patients every 2 weeks at six dose levels: 0.01, 0.1, 0.3, 1.5, 3 and 10 mg/kg. Of the approximately 50 dose-escalation patients, hepatocellular carcinoma was present in about 20, melanoma in approximately 15, renal cell carcinoma in 9 and head and neck cancer in 9. In the dose-escalation cohort, more than 75% of patients were male, and the mean age was approximately 55 years, with a range of about 20 to 79. Prior anti-PD-1, anti-PD-L1 or anti-CTLA-4 therapy was permitted, and approximately 40% of dose-escalation patients had received checkpoint inhibitors. Partial responses were achieved by three dose-escalation patients, of whom one had hepatocellular carcinoma and two had cutaneous melanoma. The point of sequencing TCRbeta in the periphery was to test whether ivuxolimab changed TCR sequence diversity and drove clonal T-cell expansion. The paper covers the monotherapy dose-escalation part of the phase I ivuxolimab trial, which included N of about 50 patients. The paper's findings and limits, for the study overall: At doses from 0.1 to 3.0 mg/kg, clonal expansion was seen in both CD4+ and CD8+ blood T cells between baseline and week 6. Low levels of normalized T-cell clonal expansion were also seen in some nonresponding patients. After ivuxolimab, expanded clones were on average more numerous among CD8+ T cells than among CD4+ T cells. Which antigens the clonally expanded peripheral T cells were specific for was not determined. In the 0.1-3.0 mg/kg groups, partial responders had among the lowest normalized peripheral clonal expansion, particularly in CD8+ T cells.

Sequences were derived from CD4+ or CD8+ T cells sorted from blood, sampled in a trial of the OX40 agonist ivuxolimab. The chain is assembled from TRBV30 and TRBJ1-2; the central 7 bases match TRBD1. This sequence was found in an adult with an advanced solid tumor such as melanoma, head and neck, liver or kidney cancer. The nucleotide sequence is TGTGCCTGGAGTTTAACAGGGGTTGGAGGCTACACCTTC. Its protein product is CAWSLTGVGGYTF.